These 14 T cell receptor beta chains share one sample of origin, sequenced in a study of beta chain features in type 1 diabetes. Expressed TCRB transcripts got sequenced, as all isolated RNA was reverse transcribed. Only in-frame clones appear in the TCRdb table, and some are missing; sequencing was by immunoSEQ multiplex PCR. The repertoire consists of some 270,000 clones, with about 14% occurring once and the leading ten covering roughly 0.028%. Sequencing was done on a sample of naive CD4+ T cells from blood. These receptors all stem from a woman in her forties in good health.

This sequence joins TRBV19 and TRBJ1-1; 11 bases agree with TRBD1. In germline, CDR1 is LNHDA, CDR2 SQIVND (reference sequence). With V trimmed by 4 bases and J by 9 bases, 7 bases remained unmatched. The CDR3 is 14 amino acids. The CDR3 bases are TGTGCCAGTAGTACACGGACAGGGGGCTATCAAGCTTTCTTT. This sequence encodes CASSTRTGGYQAFF.

This clone occurred a few times. The chain joins TRBV18 to TRBJ2-1, with 7 bases identical to TRBD2. This CDR3 is built from 15 residues. From germline, CDR1 is KGHSH and CDR2 LQKENI. The V gene end was trimmed by 3 bases and the J gene end by 2 bases; junction bases not matched to a gene: 4. CDR3 region: CASSPGTTTYNEQFF. CDR3 nucleotide sequence: TGTGCCAGCTCACCCGGGACTACCACCTACAATGAGCAGTTCTTC.

At least ten counts were recorded for this clone. Other nucleotide sequences from this sample produce the same CDR3. This chain uses TRBV5-1 with TRBJ1-2, with D possibly matching TRBD1 (6 bases). In germline, CDR1 is SGHRS, CDR2 YFSETQ. V shed 0 bases and J shed 3 bases, with 6 bases lying between them. This CDR3 spans 13 amino acids. DNA of the CDR3: TGCGCCAGCAGCTTGGACAGGGACTATGGCTACACCTTC. Translating gives CASSLDRDYGYTF.

The chain has TRBV29-1 and TRBJ2-3; tentatively, D is TRBD1 (6 bases). The CDR3 totals 14 residues. V was pared by 6 bases and J by 2 bases, with 15 bases between. Germline V gives CDR1 SQVTM, CDR2 ANQGSEA. This CDR3 is CSVQTGSPTDTQYF. For the CDR3, the DNA is TGCAGCGTCCAGACAGGATCCCCCACAGATACGCAGTATTTT.

The chain couples TRBV7-9 to TRBJ1-2; D remains unclear. The ends were cut back, 5 bases at V and 5 bases at J, with 15 bases in the middle. The CDR3 runs to 14 residues. Germline V gene sequence: CDR1 SEHNR, CDR2 FQNEAQ (reference sequence). The CDR3: CASSPSPDHYGYTF. DNA for the CDR3: TGTGCCAGCAGCCCCTCGCCAGATCATTATGGCTACACCTTC.

This chain connects TRBV15 to TRBJ2-5, with D possibly being TRBD2 (7 bases). CDR1 LNHNV and CDR2 YYDKDF come from the germline V gene (reference sequence). The CDR3 length is 16 residues. The V end lost 0 bases, the J end lost 7 bases, and 18 bases lay between the germline ends. The CDR3 nucleotides read TGTGCCACCAGCAGAGATTACGCGGGGGCCGGGGGGACCCAGTACTTC. Translation: CATSRDYAGAGGTQYF.

This clone was seen just once. The chain links TRBV6-5 to TRBJ2-1, with 9 bases aligning to TRBD2. The germline gives CDR1 MNHEY, CDR2 SVGAGI. The CDR3 totals 16 residues. V was clipped by 0 bases and J by 7 bases; unmatched bases: 7. CDR3 bases: TGTGCCAGCAGTTACTCGTCTAGCGGGGTTTATAATGAGCAGTTCTTC. This encodes CASSYSSSGVYNEQFF.

This clone was detected ten times or more. The V and J genes are TRBV7-9 and TRBJ1-6; 8 bases line up with TRBD1. From germline, CDR1 is SEHNR and CDR2 FQNEAQ (reference sequence). J lost 12 bases, V lost 5 bases, and 3 bases had no gene match. The CDR3 consists of 12 residues. The CDR3 here is CASSLTGGPLHF. The CDR3 DNA sequence: TGTGCCAGCAGCCTTACAGGGGGACCCCTCCACTTT.

The chain joins TRBV9 to TRBJ2-3; TRBD2 might be the D (5 bases). The CDR3 has 14 residues. Germline CDR1 SGDLS, CDR2 YYNGEE. V dropped 4 bases and J dropped 1 base, with 10 bases sitting between them. The CDR3: CASSTRTGTDTQYF. The CDR3 DNA reads as TGTGCCAGCAGCACCCGGACTGGCACAGATACGCAGTATTTT.

V is TRBV7-8 and J is TRBJ2-7; 7 nucleotides match TRBD1. Germline V gene lookup returns CDR1 SGHVS and CDR2 FQNEAQ. The CDR3 has 14 residues. J was trimmed by 6 bases and V by 3 bases; bases with no gene match: 8. The CDR3: CASSFGTVMTEQYF. The CDR3 DNA follows: TGTGCCAGCAGCTTCGGGACAGTTATGACCGAGCAGTACTTC. Based on the CDR3 plus reference TRBV7-8 and TRBJ2-7, the full variable domain is GAGVSQSPRYKVAKRGQDVALRCDPISGHVSLFWYQQALGQGPEFLTYFQNEAQLDKSGLPSDRFFAERPEGSVSTLKIQRTQQEDSAVYLCASSFGTVMTEQYFGPGTRLTVT.

Details on this clone: At one boundary the junction diverges from the germline segment, which might be a read error. The chain couples TRBV7-7 to TRBJ2-1; 8 bases fit TRBD2. From germline, CDR1 is SSHAT and CDR2 FNYEAQ (reference sequence). The CDR3 totals 17 residues. This CDR3 reads CASSLDVGSGALDEQFF. CDR3 DNA: TGTGCTAGCAGCTTAGACGTCGGTAGCGGGGCCCTTGATGAGCAGTTCTTC.

The chain carries TRBV19 and TRBJ1-5, with D possibly TRBD1 on 6 matching bases. V lost 6 bases to trimming and J lost 1 base, with 13 bases between them. This CDR3 region has 15 residues. The germline V gene encodes CDR1 LNHDA and CDR2 SQIVND (reference sequence). The CDR3 is CASRIRDTSNQPQHF. The CDR3 coding sequence is TGTGCCAGTAGAATCCGGGACACAAGCAATCAGCCCCAGCATTTT.

The J gene is TRBJ1-5, the V gene TRBV29-1, with TRBD1 matching 9 bases. Trimming at V came to 5 bases and at J to 6 bases, leaving 5 bases not matched to a gene. CDR3 length: 13 residues. The V gene's germline CDR1 is SQVTM and CDR2 ANQGSEA. The CDR3 here is CSVQTGGGQPQHF. CDR3 DNA sequence: TGCAGCGTTCAAACAGGGGGCGGTCAGCCCCAGCATTTT.

This clone was recorded a few times. The chain has TRBV5-1 and TRBJ2-2, with D hard to call. The length of the CDR3 is 15 residues. Per germline, CDR1 SGHRS and CDR2 YFSETQ. Trimming left V 0 bases short and J 4 bases short, with 10 bases between. CDR3 sequence (DNA): TGCGCCAGCAGCTTGGCGGCTAGACGCACCGGGGAGCTGTTTTTT. Its protein product is CASSLAARRTGELFF.